One and the same sample provided the 12 T cell receptor beta chains below, sequenced in a study of cytomegalovirus exposure and HLA in healthy donors. The study ran its PCR with 60 Vbeta and 13 Jbeta primers. Here immunoSEQ multiplex PCR was the method, and the copy in TCRdb shows in-frame clones only, minus some. The sample shows around 150,000 clones, 65% to 85% of them seen only once. The sequencing input was PBMCs. These TCRs come from a woman aged 40 to 50 in good health and CMV-seropositive.

The chain couples TRBV28 to TRBJ2-7; 10 bases match TRBD1. V gave up 8 bases and J gave up 0 bases; unmatched junction bases: 10. CDR1 is MDHEN, CDR2 SYDVKM, per germline. This CDR3 is built from 16 residues. The CDR3 region has the DNA TGTGCCAGCCGCTCCTACCGGGACAGGGGCTCCTACGAGCAGTACTTC. Protein: CASRSYRDRGSYEQYF.

In its sample, this clone was seen many times. The V gene is TRBV27, the J gene TRBJ2-2, with 7 bases matching TRBD2. This CDR3 region has 13 residues. Germline V gene lookup returns CDR1 MNHEY and CDR2 SMNVEV (reference sequence). With 6 bases clipped from V and 7 bases from J, the junction kept 5 bases outside the gene matches. The chain's CDR3 is CASSFTGGGELFF. For the CDR3, the DNA is TGTGCCAGCAGCTTTACGGGGGGCGGGGAGCTGTTTTTT.

The chain has TRBV18 and TRBJ2-3; TRBD1 aligns across 7 bases. V shed 2 bases and J 3 bases; nucleotides not matched to a gene: 11. Germline values: CDR1 KGHSH, CDR2 LQKENI. The CDR3 consists of 17 residues. In DNA form, the CDR3 reads TGTGCCAGCTCACCAAGGACCGACAGGGTAGTGACAGATACGCAGTATTTT. Its translation: CASSPRTDRVVTDTQYF.

Worth noting for this clone: Germline and junction disagree at one end, which may indicate a read error. This sequence joins TRBV7-7 and TRBJ2-2; D not certain. The CDR3 loop spans 16 amino acids. Looked up from germline, CDR1 is SSHAT and CDR2 is FNYEAQ (reference sequence). The CDR3 nucleotides read TGTGCTAGCAGCGTAGGATCCGACCCGGGCACCGGGGAGCTGTTTTTT. It specifies CASSVGSDPGTGELFF.

This clone appeared once. CDR3 protein: CASRPGGRSTDTQYF. Written as DNA, the CDR3 is TGTGCCAGCAGACCCGGGGGGCGTAGCACAGATACGCAGTATTTT. The chain combines TRBV6-5 with TRBJ2-3; perhaps TRBD2 as D (7 bases). Germline assignment: CDR1 MNHEY and CDR2 SVGAGI. The CDR3 is 15 amino acids. V dropped 6 bases and J dropped 0 bases, with 13 bases sitting between them.

The count of this clone is one. The chain is built from TRBV19 and TRBJ1-1; no clear D. CDR3 size: 13 residues. The V and J ends lost 2 bases and 6 bases respectively, with 10 bases between them. Germline CDR1 and CDR2: LNHDA and SQIVND (reference sequence). The CDR3 reads CASSIRQAAEAFF. The CDR3 DNA is TGTGCCAGTAGTATACGCCAGGCCGCTGAAGCTTTCTTT.

This clone was recorded once. The V call is TRBV18, the J call TRBJ1-1; D possibly corresponds to TRBD1 (6 bases). Germline V gene data show CDR1 as KGHSH and CDR2 as LQKENI. The CDR3 runs 15 residues. Between the trimmed V and J ends, which lost 5 bases and 5 bases, there was a span of 18 bases. The CDR3 sequence: CASSAAGGARTEAFF. The CDR3 nucleotides read TGTGCCAGCTCAGCCGCGGGGGGGGCCAGGACTGAAGCTTTCTTT. The full variable domain, in which reference TRBV18 and TRBJ1-1 provide the parts outside the CDR3, is NAGVMQNPRHLVRRRGQEARLRCSPMKGHSHVYWYRQLPEEGLKFMVYLQKENIIDESGMPKERFSAEFPKEGPSILRIQQVVRGDSAAYFCASSAAGGARTEAFFGQGTRLTVV.

The V call is TRBV28, the J call TRBJ1-5; D unclear. V was clipped by 4 bases and J by 0 bases, with 25 bases between them. CDR1 and CDR2 (germline): MDHEN, SYDVKM. The length of the CDR3 is 20 residues. The CDR3 region has the DNA TGTGCCAGCAGTTCCCAGACAAGTCGATATTCGTTGAATAGCAATCAGCCCCAGCATTTT. Translation: CASSSQTSRYSLNSNQPQHF.

This clone occurred once. The rearrangement uses TRBV19 and TRBJ2-3; no firm D call. The V gene lost 1 base and the J gene lost 2 bases, with 4 bases spanning the gap. CDR3 length: 13 amino acids. From germline, CDR1 is LNHDA and CDR2 SQIVND (reference sequence). The CDR3: CASSIVFTDTQYF. The CDR3 DNA follows: TGTGCCAGTAGTATAGTCTTCACAGATACGCAGTATTTT. Looking up the rest from reference TRBV19 and TRBJ2-3 gives the full variable domain: DGGITQSPKYLFRKEGQNVTLSCEQNLNHDAMYWYRQDPGQGLRLIYYSQIVNDFQKGDIAEGYSVSREKKESFPLTVTSAQKNPTAFYLCASSIVFTDTQYFGPGTRLTVL.

The table lists this clone with a count of one. This sequence joins TRBV7-9 and TRBJ2-1; unclear D gene. Germline V gives CDR1 SEHNR, CDR2 FQNEAQ (reference sequence). This CDR3 has 13 residues. Trimming took 0 bases from V and 12 from J, leaving 12 bases between them. CDR3 DNA sequence: TGTGCCAGCAGCTTAGCGGGTAGCATGGGGCAGTTCTTC. Translation gives CASSLAGSMGQFF.

V is TRBV7-2 and J is TRBJ1-5, with a possible D match to TRBD1 (5 bases). V dropped 1 base and J dropped 7 bases, with 8 bases sitting between them. Germline V gene lookup returns CDR1 SGHTA and CDR2 FQGNSA. The length of the CDR3 is 13 residues. CDR3 DNA: TGTGCCAGCAGCTTAGACCGGGGGCAGCCCCAGCATTTT. The encoded protein is CASSLDRGQPQHF.

The V call is TRBV28, the J call TRBJ2-7, with D perhaps TRBD1 (6 bases). The CDR3 covers 14 residues. Looked up from germline, CDR1 is MDHEN and CDR2 is SYDVKM. The V gene lost 6 bases and the J gene lost 6 bases, with 18 bases spanning the gap. The CDR3 coding sequence is TGTGCCAGCAGGGAACAGGGACGGTCGGGCGAGCAGTACTTC. Its translation: CASREQGRSGEQYF.